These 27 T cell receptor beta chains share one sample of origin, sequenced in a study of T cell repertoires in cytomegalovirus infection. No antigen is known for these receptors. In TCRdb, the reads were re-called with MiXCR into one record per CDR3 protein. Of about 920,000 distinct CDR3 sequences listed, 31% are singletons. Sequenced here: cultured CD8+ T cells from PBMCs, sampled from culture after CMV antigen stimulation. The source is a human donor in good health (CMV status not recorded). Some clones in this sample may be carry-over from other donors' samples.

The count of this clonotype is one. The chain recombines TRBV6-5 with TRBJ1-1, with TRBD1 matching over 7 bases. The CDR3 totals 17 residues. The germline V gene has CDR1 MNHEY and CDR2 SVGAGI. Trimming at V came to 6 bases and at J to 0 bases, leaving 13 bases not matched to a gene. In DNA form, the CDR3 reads TGTGCCAGCAGCCCACTCCCCGGGACAGCTTTGAACACTGAAGCTTTCTTT. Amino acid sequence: CASSPLPGTALNTEAFF.

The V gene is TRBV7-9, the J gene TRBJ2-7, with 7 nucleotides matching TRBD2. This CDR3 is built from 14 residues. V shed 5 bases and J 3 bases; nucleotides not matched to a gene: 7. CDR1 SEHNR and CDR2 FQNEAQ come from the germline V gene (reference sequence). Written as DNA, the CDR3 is TGTGCCAGCAGCCCCCCACGCGGGGGCTACGAGCAGTACGTC. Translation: CASSPPRGGYEQYV.

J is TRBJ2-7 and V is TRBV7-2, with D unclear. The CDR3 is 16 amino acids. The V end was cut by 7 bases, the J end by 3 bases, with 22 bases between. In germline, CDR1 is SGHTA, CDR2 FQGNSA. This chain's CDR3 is CASTPRLAGSHYEQYF. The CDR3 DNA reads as TGTGCCAGCACCCCTCGTCTTGCAGGCTCACACTACGAGCAGTACTTC.

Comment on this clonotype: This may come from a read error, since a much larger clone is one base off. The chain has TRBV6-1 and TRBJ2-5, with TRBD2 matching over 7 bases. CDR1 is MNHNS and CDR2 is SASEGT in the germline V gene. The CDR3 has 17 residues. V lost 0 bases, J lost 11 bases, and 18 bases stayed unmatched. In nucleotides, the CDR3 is TGTGCCAGCAGTGAAGCGCTTTCTAGCGGCCTCTCCTGGGTACAGTACTTC. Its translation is CASSEALSSGLSWVQYF.

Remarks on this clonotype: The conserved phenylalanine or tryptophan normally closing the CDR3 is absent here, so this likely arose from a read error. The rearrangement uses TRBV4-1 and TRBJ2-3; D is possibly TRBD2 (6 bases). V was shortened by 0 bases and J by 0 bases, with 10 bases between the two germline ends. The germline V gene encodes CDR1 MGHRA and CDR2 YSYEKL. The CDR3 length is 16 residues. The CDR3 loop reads CASSQDSGLSTDTQYV. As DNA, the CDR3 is TGCGCCAGCAGCCAAGACTCGGGACTCAGCACAGATACGCAGTATGTT.

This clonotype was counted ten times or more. The CDR3 loop reads CASSPVLATETQYF. The CDR3 nucleotides read TGTGCCAGCAGTCCAGTACTAGCGACAGAGACCCAGTACTTC. The chain carries TRBV12-3 or TRBV12-4 and TRBJ2-5; 7 positions match TRBD2. J gave up 4 bases and V 5 bases, and 7 bases lay outside the gene matches. The CDR3 length is 14 residues.

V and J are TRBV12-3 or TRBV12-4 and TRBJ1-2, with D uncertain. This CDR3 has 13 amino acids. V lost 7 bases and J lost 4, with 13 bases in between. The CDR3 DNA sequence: TGTGCCAGCACCCCCGGCTCACCCTATGGCTACACCTTC. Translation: CASTPGSPYGYTF.

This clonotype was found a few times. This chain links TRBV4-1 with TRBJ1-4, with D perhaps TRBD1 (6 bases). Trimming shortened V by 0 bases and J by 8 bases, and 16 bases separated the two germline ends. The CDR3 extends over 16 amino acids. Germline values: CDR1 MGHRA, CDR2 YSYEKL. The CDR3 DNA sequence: TGCGCCAGCAGCCAAGATCGGTTCAGGGGCGAAGAAAAACTGTTTTTT. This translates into CASSQDRFRGEEKLFF.

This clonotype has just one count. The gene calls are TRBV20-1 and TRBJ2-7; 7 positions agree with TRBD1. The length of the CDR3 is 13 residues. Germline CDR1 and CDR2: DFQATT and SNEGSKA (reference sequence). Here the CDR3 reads CSALRQGSYEEYV. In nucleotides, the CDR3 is TGCAGTGCCCTAAGACAGGGCTCCTACGAGGAGTACGTC.

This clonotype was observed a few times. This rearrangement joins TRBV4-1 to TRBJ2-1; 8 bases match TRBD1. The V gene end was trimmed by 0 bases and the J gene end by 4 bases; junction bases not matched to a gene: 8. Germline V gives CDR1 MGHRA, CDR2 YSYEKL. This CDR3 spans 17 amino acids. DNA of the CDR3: TGCGCCAGCAGCCAAGATCAGGGGGACAGGAGTTACAATGAGCAGTTCTTC. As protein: CASSQDQGDRSYNEQFF.

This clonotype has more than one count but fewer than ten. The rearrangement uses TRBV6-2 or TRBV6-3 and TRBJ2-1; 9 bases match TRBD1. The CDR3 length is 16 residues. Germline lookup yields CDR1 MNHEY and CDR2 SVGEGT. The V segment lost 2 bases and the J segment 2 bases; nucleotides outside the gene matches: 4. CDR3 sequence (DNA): TGTGCCAGCAGTTACCACACAGGGGGCCCCTACAATGAGCAGTTCTTC. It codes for CASSYHTGGPYNEQFF.

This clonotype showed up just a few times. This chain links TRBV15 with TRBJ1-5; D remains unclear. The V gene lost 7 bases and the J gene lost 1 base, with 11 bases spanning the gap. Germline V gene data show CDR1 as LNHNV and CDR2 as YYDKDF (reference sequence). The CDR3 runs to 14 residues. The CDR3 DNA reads TGTGCCACCACCCCGGGGTTAAGCAATCAGCCCCAGCATTTT. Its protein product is CATTPGLSNQPQHF.

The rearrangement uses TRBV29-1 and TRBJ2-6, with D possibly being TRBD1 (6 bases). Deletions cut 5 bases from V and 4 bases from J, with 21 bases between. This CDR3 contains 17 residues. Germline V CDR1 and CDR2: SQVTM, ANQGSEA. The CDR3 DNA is TGCAGCGTTTTCATACAGGGAGAGGCGGCGGGGGCCAACGTCCTGACTTTC. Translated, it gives CSVFIQGEAAGANVLTF. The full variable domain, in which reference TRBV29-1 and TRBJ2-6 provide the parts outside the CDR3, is SAVISQKPSRDICQRGTSLTIQCQVDSQVTMMFWYRQQPGQSLTLIATANQGSEATYESGFVIDKFPISRPNLTFSTLTVSNMSPEDSSIYLCSVFIQGEAAGANVLTFGAGSRLTVL.

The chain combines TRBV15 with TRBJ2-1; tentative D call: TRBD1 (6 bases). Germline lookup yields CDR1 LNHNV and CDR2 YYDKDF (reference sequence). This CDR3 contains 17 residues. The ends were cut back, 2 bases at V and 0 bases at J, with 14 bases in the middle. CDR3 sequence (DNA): TGTGCCACCAGCAGATCTGGACAGTTGAGCTCCTACAATGAGCAGTTCTTC. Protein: CATSRSGQLSSYNEQFF.

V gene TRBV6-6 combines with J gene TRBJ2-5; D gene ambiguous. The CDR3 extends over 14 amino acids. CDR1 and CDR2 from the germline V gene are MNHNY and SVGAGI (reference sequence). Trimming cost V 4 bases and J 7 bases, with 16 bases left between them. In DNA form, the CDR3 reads TGTGCCAGCAGTTCTCGGGTGGGTCCGTGGACCCAGTACTTC. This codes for CASSSRVGPWTQYF.

The CDR3 reads CASSDPQGVLDQPQHF. For the CDR3, the DNA is TGTGCCAGCAGTGATCCACAGGGGGTATTAGATCAGCCCCAGCATTTT. The chain is built from TRBV6-2 or TRBV6-3 and TRBJ1-5; 8 bases line up with TRBD1. CDR1 is MNHEY and CDR2 is SVGEGT in the germline V gene. V shed 5 bases, J shed 5 bases, and the junction held 11 bases outside the gene matches. The CDR3 covers 16 residues.

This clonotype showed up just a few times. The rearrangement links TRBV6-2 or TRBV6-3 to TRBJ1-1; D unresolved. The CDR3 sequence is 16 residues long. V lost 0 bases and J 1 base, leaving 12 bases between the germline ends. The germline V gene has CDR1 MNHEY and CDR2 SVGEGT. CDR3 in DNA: TGTGCCAGCAGTTACTCAGGAGGGTGGGAGAACACTGAAGCTTTCTTT. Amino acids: CASSYSGGWENTEAFF.

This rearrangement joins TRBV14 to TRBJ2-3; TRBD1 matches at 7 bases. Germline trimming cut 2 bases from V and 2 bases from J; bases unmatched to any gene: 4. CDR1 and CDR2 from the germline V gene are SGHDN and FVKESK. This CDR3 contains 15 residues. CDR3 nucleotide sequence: TGTGCCAGCAGCCAACGGGACAGCCTCACAGATACGCAGTATTTT. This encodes CASSQRDSLTDTQYF.

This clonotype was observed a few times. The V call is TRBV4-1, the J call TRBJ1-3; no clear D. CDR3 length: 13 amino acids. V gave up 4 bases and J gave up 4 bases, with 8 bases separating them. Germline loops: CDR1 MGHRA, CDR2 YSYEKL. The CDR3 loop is CASSPGRGNTIYF. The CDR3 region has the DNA TGCGCCAGCAGCCCCGGACGGGGAAACACCATATATTTT.

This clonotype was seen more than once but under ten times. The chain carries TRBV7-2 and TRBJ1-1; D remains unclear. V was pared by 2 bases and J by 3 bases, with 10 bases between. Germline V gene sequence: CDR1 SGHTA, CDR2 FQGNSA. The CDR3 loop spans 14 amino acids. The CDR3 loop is CASSLISGDTEAFF. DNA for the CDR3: TGTGCCAGCAGCTTAATCAGCGGGGACACTGAAGCTTTCTTT.

As DNA, the CDR3 is TGTGCCAGCAGCAGAGAGCAGGGCTTCTATGGCTACACCTTC. It specifies CASSREQGFYGYTF. The V and J genes are TRBV27 and TRBJ1-2, with D possibly being TRBD1 (5 bases). The CDR3 spans 14 residues. V shed 6 bases and J shed 4 bases, with 15 bases lying between them. CDR1 is MNHEY and CDR2 is SMNVEV in the germline V gene (reference sequence).

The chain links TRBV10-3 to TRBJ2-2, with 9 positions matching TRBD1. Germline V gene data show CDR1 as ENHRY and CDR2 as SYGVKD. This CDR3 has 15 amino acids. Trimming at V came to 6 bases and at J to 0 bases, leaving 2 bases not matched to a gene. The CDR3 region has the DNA TGTGCCATCAGGCGGGACAGGGCGAACACCGGGGAGCTGTTTTTT. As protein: CAIRRDRANTGELFF.

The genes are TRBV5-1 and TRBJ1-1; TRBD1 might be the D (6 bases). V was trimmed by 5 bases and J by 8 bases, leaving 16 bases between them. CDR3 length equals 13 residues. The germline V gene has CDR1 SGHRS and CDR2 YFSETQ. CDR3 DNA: TGCGCCAGCAGACCCCCGGGACACCAGGAAGCTTTCTTT. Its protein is CASRPPGHQEAFF.

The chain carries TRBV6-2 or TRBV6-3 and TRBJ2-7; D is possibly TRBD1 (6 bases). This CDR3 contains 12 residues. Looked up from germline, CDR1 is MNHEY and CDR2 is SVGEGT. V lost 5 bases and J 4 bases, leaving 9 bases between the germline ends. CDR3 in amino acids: CASSIQGYEQYV. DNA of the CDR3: TGTGCCAGCAGTATCCAGGGGTACGAGCAGTACGTC.

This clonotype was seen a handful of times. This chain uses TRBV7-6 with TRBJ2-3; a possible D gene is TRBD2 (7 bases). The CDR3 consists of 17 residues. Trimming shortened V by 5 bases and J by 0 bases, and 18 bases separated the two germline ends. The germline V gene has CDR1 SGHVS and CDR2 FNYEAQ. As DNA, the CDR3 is TGTGCCAGCAGCATGCCGCGGGGCGGGGGCAGCACAGATACGCAGTATTTT. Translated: CASSMPRGGGSTDTQYF.

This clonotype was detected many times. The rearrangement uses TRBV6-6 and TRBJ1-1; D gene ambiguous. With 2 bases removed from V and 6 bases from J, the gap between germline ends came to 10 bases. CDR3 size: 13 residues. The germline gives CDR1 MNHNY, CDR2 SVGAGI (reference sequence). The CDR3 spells CASSYETFSEAFF. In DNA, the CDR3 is TGTGCCAGCAGTTACGAGACATTTTCTGAAGCTTTCTTT.

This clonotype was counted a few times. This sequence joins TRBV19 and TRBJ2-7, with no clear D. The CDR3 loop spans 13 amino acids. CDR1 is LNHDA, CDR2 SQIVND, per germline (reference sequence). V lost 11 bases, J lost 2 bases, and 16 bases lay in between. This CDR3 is CAAAPAVTYEQYF. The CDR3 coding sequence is TGTGCCGCGGCCCCGGCGGTAACCTACGAGCAGTACTTC.